This TCR beta chain comes out of a study of shared clonotypes between healthy human individuals. Study-wide points: Rarefaction exposed incomplete sorted-subset sequencing despite large depth. Compared with clonotypes that all four donors shared, non-shared clonotypes had lower generation probabilities. Donors were few, which limited the genetic and exposure-history diversity represented.

CDR3 length equals 19 residues. Trimming took 0 bases from V and 0 from J, leaving 19 bases between them. Clones were read by immunoSEQ multiplex PCR, and TCRdb kept only the in-frame ones, dropping some. The table records roughly 1 million clones, approximately 76% of them present only once. With regard to this clone: Its antigen is undetermined.

The receptor's source is a man between 18 and 35 years old in good health. The source material was memory CD4+ T cells sorted from blood. Specified subset: CD45RA-negative fraction. The rearrangement joins TRBV6-7 to TRBJ2-3, with D possibly matching TRBD2 (5 bases). TRBV6-7 is known as an ORF, though its function is uncertain. The DNA for the CDR3 is TGTGCCAGCAGTTACTCGACTCTCGTCCGGGGAGATAGCACAGATACGCAGTATTTT. Amino acids: CASSYSTLVRGDSTDTQYF.